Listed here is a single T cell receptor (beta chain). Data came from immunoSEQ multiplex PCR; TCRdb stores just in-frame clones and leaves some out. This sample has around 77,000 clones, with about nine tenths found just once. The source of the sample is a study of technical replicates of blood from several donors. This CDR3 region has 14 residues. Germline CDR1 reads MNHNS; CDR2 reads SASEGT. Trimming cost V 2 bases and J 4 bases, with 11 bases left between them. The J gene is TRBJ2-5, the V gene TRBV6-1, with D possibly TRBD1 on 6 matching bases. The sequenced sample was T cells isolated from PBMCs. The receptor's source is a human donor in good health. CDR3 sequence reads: CASSERQVRETQYF. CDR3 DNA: TGTGCCAGCAGTGAAAGACAGGTCCGAGAGACCCAGTACTTC.